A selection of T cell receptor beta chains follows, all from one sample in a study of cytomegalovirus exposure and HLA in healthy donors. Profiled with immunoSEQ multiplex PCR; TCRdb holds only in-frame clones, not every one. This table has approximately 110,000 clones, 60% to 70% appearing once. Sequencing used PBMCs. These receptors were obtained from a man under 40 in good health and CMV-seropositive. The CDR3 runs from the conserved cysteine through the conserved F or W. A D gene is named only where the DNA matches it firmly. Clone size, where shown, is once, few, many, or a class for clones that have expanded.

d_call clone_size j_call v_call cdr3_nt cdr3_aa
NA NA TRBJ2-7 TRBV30 TGTGCCTGGAGTCGAGGGAGGTTCTACGAGCAGTACTTC CAWSRGRFYEQYF
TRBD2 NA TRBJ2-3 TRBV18 TGTGCCAGCTCACCCACTAGCGGGGGAGATACGCAGTATTTT CASSPTSGGDTQYF
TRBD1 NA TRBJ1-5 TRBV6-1 TGTGCCAGCAGTCAAGGACAGGGGGACTATAGCAATCAGCCCCAGCATTTT CASSQGQGDYSNQPQHF
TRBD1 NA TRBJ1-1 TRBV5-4 TGTGCCAGCAGCTTGAGGAGACAGGGAGACCGCACTGAAGCTTTCTTT CASSLRRQGDRTEAFF
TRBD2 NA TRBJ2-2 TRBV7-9 TGTGCCAGCAGCTTAGCGATAACTAGCGGGGACACCGGGGAGCTGTTTTTT CASSLAITSGDTGELFF
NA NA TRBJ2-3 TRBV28 TGTGCCAGCAGTTCGTCACTAGGAGGGGTAGATACGCAGTATTTT CASSSSLGGVDTQYF
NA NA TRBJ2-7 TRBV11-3 TGTGCCAGCAGCCTTGGAGGGGACCACGAGCAGTACTTC CASSLGGDHEQYF
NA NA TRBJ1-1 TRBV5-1 TGCGCCACCTCACAAGGACAGCCGAACACTGAAGCTTTCTTT CATSQGQPNTEAFF
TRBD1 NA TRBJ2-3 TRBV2 TGTGCCAGCAGTCAACAGGGGTCCGGTATAGATACGCAGTATTTT CASSQQGSGIDTQYF
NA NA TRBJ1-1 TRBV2 TGTGCCAGCAGTGAATGGGGCGGATACACTGAAGCTTTCTTT CASSEWGGYTEAFF
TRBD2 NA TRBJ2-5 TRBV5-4 TGTGCCAGCAGCGGTCAAACTGGACTAGCGGAGACCCAGTACTTC CASSGQTGLAETQYF
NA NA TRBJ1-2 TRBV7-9 TGTGCCAGCAGCTTAGTCGAAAACAGGGTAGACGGCTACACCTTC CASSLVENRVDGYTF
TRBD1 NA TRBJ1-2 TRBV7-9 TGTGCCAGCGGCTCGGTCAGGGGGGACTATGGCTACACCTTC CASGSVRGDYGYTF
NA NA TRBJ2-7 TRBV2 TGTGCCAGCAGTTACCAGGGCTACGAGCAGTACTTC CASSYQGYEQYF
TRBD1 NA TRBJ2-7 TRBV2 TGTGCCAGCAGTGCGCGCCTGGGGACAGGAATAAGCTACGAGCAGTACTTC CASSARLGTGISYEQYF
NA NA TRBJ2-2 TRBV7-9 TGTGCCAGCAGTTCAGGGGTGAACGGGGAGCTGTTTTTT CASSSGVNGELFF
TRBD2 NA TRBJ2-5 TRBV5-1 TGCGCCAGCAGCTTGGGCGCAGCGGGGGTGGAGACCCAGTACTTC CASSLGAAGVETQYF
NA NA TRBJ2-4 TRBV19 TGTGCCAGTAGTCCCGAAAGAGGAAACATTCAGTACTTC CASSPERGNIQYF
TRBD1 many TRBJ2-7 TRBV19 TGTGCCAGTAGTATAATGACAGGGCAATACGAGCAGTACTTC CASSIMTGQYEQYF
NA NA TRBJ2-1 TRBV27 TGTGCCAGCAGTTTAAGCGGATCCTACAATGAGCAGTTCTTC CASSLSGSYNEQFF
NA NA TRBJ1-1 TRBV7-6 TGTGCCAGCAGCCCCTATTTCGAGGACAGAAACACTGAAGCTTTCTTT CASSPYFEDRNTEAFF
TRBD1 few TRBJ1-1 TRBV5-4 TGTGCCAGCAGCTCACGGACAGGGCCAGGCACTGAAGCTTTCTTT CASSSRTGPGTEAFF
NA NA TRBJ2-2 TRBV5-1 TGCGCCAGCAGCCCGGGACTTAACACCGGGGAGCTGTTTTTT CASSPGLNTGELFF
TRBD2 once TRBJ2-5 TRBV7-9 TGTGCCAGCAGCGCGGCTAGCGGGGGGCGAGAGACCCAGTACTTC CASSAASGGRETQYF
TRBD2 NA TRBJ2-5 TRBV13 TGTGCCAGCAGCTTAAGATTAGCGGGGGGCCAAGAGACCCAGTACTTC CASSLRLAGGQETQYF
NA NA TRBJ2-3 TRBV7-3 TGTGCCAGCAGTCTAACAGGGTTCACAGATACGCAGTATTTT CASSLTGFTDTQYF
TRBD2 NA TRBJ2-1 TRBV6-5 TGTGCCAGCAGTTACGGACTAGCGGACAATGAGCAGTTCTTC CASSYGLADNEQFF
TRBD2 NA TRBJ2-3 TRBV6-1 TGTGCCAGCAGTAAGACTAGCGGAGATTATGATACGCAGTATTTT CASSKTSGDYDTQYF
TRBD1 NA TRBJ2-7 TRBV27 TGTGCCAGCAGTCTTACCGGGACAGGGGCCTACGAGCAGTACTTC CASSLTGTGAYEQYF
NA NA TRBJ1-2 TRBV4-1 TGCGCCAGCAGCCAAGACAGGGGAGGGTATGGCTACACCTTC CASSQDRGGYGYTF
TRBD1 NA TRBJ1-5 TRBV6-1 TGTGCCAGCAGTGGGGGACAGGGGGCAGGGCAGCCCCAGCATTTT CASSGGQGAGQPQHF
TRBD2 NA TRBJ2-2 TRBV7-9 TGTGCCAGCAGCGCCAGGACTAGCCTAAACACCGGGGAGCTGTTTTTT CASSARTSLNTGELFF
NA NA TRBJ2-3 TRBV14 TGTGCCAGCAGCCAAGCGGGAAACACAGATACGCAGTATTTT CASSQAGNTDTQYF
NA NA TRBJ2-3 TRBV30 TGTGCCTGGAGTGTTGGCGGAAGCACAGATACGCAGTATTTT CAWSVGGSTDTQYF
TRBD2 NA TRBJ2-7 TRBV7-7 TGTGCTAGTCAGGGCCTCAGACTAGCGGACCACTACGAGCAGTACTTC CASQGLRLADHYEQYF
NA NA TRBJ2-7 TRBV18 TGTGCCAGCTCACCGGGGGCAGGGGAAGAGCAGTACTTC CASSPGAGEEQYF
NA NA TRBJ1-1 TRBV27 TGTGCCAGCAGGTCTCCAGGGATAGGCACTGAAGCTTTCTTT CASRSPGIGTEAFF
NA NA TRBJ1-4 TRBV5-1 TGCGCCAGCAGCTTGATGCAGGGAAATGAAAAACTGTTTTTT CASSLMQGNEKLFF
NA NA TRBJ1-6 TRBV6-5 TGTGCCAGCAGCATGTACGGGGATTCACCCCTCCACTTT CASSMYGDSPLHF
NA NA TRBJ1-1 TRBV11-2 TGTGCCAGCAGCTTCACCTCCCTTTCCCAGGGAGGGACTGAAGCTTTCTTT CASSFTSLSQGGTEAFF
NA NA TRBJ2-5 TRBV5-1 TGCGCCAGCAGCTACCTCCCCATCGGGGGCCAAGAGACCCAGTACTTC CASSYLPIGGQETQYF
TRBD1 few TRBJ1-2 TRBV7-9 TGTGCCAGCAGCCAGGGACAGAACAACTATGGCTACACCTTC CASSQGQNNYGYTF
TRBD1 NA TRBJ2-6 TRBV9 TGTGCCAGCAGCGTAGATGTCGGGACAGGTAAAGATGGGGCCAACGTCCTGACTTTC CASSVDVGTGKDGANVLTF
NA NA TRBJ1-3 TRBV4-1 TGCGCCAGCAGCCAAGGGATCCGACAGGACTCTGGAAACACCATATATTTT CASSQGIRQDSGNTIYF